A single T cell receptor (beta chain) is shown here with its context. Per the authors' pipeline: Amplifying reference gene primers gave estimates of nucleated cell counts. Measured with immunoSEQ multiplex PCR; TCRdb has only the in-frame clones, and not every one. Clonal size and the V and J genes are those of that table, whereas D and trimming came from the DNA. This table holds about 42,000 clones, 80% to 90% found once. This sample stems from a study of blood T cell repertoires in COVID-19. Whole-study context: The analysed material was cDNA or gDNA that came from T cells, B-cell-depleted T cells, or PBMCs.

CDR1 is MNHEY and CDR2 is SVGAGI in the germline V gene. Trimming removed 3 bases at V and 4 bases at J, with 18 bases between. The CDR3 sequence is 16 residues long. This clonotype was sampled from a human donor in a cohort sampled during active COVID-19. V gene TRBV6-5 combines with J gene TRBJ1-2; no definite D call. The specimen sequenced was peripheral blood. CDR3 nucleotides: TGTGCCAGCAGTTATGTGAGCTCAGCGGCTGGCTATGGCTACACCTTC. It is translated as CASSYVSSAAGYGYTF.